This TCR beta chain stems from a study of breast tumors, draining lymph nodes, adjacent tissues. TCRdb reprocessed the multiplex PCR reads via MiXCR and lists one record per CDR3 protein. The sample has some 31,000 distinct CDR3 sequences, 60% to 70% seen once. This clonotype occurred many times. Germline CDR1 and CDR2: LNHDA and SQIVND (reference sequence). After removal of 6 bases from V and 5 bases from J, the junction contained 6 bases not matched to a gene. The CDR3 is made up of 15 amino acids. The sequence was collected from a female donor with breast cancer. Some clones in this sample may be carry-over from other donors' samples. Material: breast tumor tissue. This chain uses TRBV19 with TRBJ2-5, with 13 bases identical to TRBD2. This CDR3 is CASSTSGRARETQYF. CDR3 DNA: TGTGCCAGTAGCACTAGCGGGAGGGCCCGGGAGACCCAGTACTTC.